This T cell receptor beta chain appears in the sequencing data of a study of vaccination and CD4 T cells after COVID-19. Looking at the study overall: A CEFX pool, an HIV-1 Nef pool, or no peptide went to control cultures.

The Oncomine TCR Beta short-read assay sequenced DNA from cultured CD4+ T cells. TCRdb redid the calling of the PCR reads with MiXCR, one entry per CDR3 protein. The repertoire holds approximately 18,000 distinct CDR3 sequences, 25% to 35% seen once, with about 15% in the top ten. The V gene's germline CDR1 is MNHEY and CDR2 SVGAGI. With 0 bases clipped from V and 3 bases from J, the junction kept 4 bases outside the gene matches. CDR3 size: 15 residues. The treatment was: roughly ten-day PBMC culture with coronavirus spike peptide pools or control peptides (ViraFEST assay). Before TCRs were sequenced, ViraFEST expanded antigen-specific T cells with peptide pools. This clonotype was counted between two and nine times. Its antigen remains unknown.

The gene calls are TRBV6-5 and TRBJ1-2; TRBD1 agrees at 7 bases. This clonotype was sampled from a human donor with COVID-19. Material: cultured CD4+ T cells from blood. The CDR3 nucleotides read TGTGCCAGCAGTTACTCTTGGCAGGGGGACTATGGCTACACCTTC. Its protein is CASSYSWQGDYGYTF.